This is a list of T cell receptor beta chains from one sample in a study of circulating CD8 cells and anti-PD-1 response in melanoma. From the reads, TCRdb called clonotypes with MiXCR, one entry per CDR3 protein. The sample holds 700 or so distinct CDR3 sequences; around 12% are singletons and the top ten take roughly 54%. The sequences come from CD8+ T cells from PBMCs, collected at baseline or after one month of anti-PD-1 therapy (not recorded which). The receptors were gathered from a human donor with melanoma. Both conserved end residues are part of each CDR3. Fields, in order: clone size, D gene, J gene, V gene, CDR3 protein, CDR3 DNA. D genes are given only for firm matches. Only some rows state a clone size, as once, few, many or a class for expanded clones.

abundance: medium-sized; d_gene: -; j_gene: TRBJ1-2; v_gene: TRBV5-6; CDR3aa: CASSRGDGYTF; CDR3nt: TGTGCCAGCAGCCGGGGGGACGGCTACACCTTC
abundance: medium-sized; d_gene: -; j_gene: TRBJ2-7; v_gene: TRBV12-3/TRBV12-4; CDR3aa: CASSLGPSYEQYF; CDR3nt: TGTGCCAGCAGTTTGGGCCCCTCCTACGAGCAGTACTTC
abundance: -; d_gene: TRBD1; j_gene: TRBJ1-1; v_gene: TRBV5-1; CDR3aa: CASSLSEVWTGEAFF; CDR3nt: TGCGCCAGCAGCTTGTCCGAAGTTTGGACAGGGGAAGCTTTCTTT
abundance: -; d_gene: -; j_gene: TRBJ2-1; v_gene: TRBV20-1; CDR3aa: CSASLGGTNEQLF; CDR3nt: TGCAGCGCCAGTCTCGGTGGGACCAATGAGCAGCTCTTC
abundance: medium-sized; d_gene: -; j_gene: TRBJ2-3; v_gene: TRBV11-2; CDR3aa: CASSLGSGGHTDTQYF; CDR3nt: TGTGCCAGCAGCTTAGGCTCGGGCGGACACACAGATACGCAGTATTTT
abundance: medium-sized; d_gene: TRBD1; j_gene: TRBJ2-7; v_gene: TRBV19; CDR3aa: CASSVITGDEQYF; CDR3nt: TGTGCCAGTAGTGTAATAACAGGGGACGAGCAGTACTTC
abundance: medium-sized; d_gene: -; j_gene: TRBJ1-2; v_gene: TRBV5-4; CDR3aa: CASSLGGNYGYTF; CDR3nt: TGTGCCAGCAGCTTGGGAGGTAACTATGGCTACACCTTC
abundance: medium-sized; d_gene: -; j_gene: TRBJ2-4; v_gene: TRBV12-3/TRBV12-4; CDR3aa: CASSLGVHIQYF; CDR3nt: TGTGCCAGCAGTTTAGGGGTTCACATTCAGTACTTC
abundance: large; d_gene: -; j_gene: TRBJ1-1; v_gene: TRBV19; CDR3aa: CASSIVRNTEAFF; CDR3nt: TGTGCCAGTAGTATAGTGAGGAACACTGAAGCTTTCTTT
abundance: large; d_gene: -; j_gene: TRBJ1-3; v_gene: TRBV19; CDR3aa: CAQNQGNTIYF; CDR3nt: TGTGCCCAGAATCAGGGAAACACCATATATTTT
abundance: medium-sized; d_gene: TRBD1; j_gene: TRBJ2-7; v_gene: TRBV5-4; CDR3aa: CASSPGQVHSYEQYF; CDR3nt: TGTGCCAGCAGCCCCGGACAGGTACACTCCTACGAGCAGTACTTC
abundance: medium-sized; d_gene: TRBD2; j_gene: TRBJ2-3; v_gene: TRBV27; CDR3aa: CASSLAGALSTDTQYF; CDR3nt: TGTGCCAGTAGTCTAGCGGGGGCCCTTAGCACAGATACGCAGTATTTT
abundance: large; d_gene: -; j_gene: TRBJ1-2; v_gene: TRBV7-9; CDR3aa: CASSFSVNYGYTF; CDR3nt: TGTGCCAGCAGCTTTTCTGTCAACTATGGCTACACCTTC
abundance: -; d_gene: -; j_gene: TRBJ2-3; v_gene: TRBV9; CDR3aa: CASSVDDGRTDTQYF; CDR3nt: TGTGCCAGCAGCGTAGATGACGGACGCACAGATACGCAGTATTTT
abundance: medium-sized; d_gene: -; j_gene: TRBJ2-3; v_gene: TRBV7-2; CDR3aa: CASSLERFRDTQYF; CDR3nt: TGTGCCAGCAGCTTAGAGAGGTTTAGGGATACGCAGTATTTT
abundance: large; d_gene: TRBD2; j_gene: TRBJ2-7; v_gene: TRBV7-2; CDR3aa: CASSLWSSGTYEQYF; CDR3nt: TGTGCCAGCAGCTTATGGTCTAGCGGAACCTACGAGCAGTACTTC
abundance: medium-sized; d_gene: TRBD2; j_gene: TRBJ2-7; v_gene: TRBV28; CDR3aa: CASSLIGGDEQYF; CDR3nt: TGTGCCAGCAGTCTGATCGGGGGGGACGAGCAGTACTTC
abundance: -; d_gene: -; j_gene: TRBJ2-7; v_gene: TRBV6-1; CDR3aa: CASLEGDSYVQYF; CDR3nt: TGTGCCAGCCTCGAGGGGGACTCCTACGTGCAGTACTTC
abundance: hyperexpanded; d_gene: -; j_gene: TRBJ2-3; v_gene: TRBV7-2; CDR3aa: CASSLDPGGTSTDTQYF; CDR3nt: TGTGCCAGCAGCTTAGATCCCGGGGGTACTAGCACAGATACGCAGTATTTT
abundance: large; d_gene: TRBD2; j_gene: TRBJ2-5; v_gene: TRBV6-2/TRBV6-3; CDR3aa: CASSYSISSGRQETQYF; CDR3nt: TGTGCCAGCAGTTACTCGATCTCTAGCGGACGCCAAGAGACCCAGTACTTC
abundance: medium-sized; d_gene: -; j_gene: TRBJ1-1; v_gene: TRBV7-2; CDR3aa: CASSQSGPGRFMNTEAFF; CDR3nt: TGTGCCAGCAGCCAAAGCGGCCCAGGGCGTTTTATGAACACTGAAGCTTTCTTT
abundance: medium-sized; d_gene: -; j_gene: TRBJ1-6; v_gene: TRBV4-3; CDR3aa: CASSQARDAYNSPLHF; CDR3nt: TGCGCCAGCAGCCAAGCCCGGGACGCATATAATTCACCCCTCCACTTT
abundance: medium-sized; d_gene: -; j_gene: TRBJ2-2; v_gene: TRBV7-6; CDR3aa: CASSLEMTTGELFF; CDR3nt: TGTGCCAGCAGCTTAGAGATGACCACCGGGGAGCTGTTTTTT
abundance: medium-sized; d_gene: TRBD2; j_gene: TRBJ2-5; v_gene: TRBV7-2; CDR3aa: CASSLGLAGADQETQYF; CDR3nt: TGTGCCAGCAGCTTAGGGCTAGCGGGGGCGGACCAAGAGACCCAGTACTTC
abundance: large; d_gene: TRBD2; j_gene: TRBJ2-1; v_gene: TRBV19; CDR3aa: CASSIVAGAYNEQFF; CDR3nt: TGTGCCAGTAGTATAGTAGCGGGGGCCTACAATGAGCAGTTCTTC
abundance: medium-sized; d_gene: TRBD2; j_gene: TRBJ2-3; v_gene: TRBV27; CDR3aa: CASSLSSLAGVEDTQYF; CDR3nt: TGTGCCAGCAGTTTATCGTCCCTAGCGGGGGTTGAGGATACGCAGTATTTT
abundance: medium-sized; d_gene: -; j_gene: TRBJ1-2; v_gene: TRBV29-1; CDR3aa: CSVLQGNYGYTF; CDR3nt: TGCAGCGTCCTACAGGGAAACTATGGCTACACCTTC
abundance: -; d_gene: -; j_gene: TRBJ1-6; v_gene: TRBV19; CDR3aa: CATSLTWDSPLHF; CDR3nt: TGTGCCACCTCCCTGACCTGGGATTCACCCCTCCACTTT
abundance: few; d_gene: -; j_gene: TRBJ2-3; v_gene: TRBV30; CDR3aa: CAWGLDTQYF; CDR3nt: TGTGCCTGGGGACTAGATACGCAGTATTTT
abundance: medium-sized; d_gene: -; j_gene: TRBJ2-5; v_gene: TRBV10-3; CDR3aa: CAISDVGSPQETQYF; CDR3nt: TGTGCCATCAGTGACGTAGGCAGTCCCCAAGAGACCCAGTACTTC
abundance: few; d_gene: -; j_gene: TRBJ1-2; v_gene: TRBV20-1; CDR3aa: CSASPISGNDYGYTF; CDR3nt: TGCAGTGCTAGTCCCATAAGCGGAAACGACTATGGCTACACCTTC
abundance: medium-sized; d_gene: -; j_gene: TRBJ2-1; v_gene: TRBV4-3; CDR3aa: CASSLGPDSSYNEQFF; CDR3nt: TGCGCCAGCAGCTTAGGACCAGATAGCTCCTACAATGAGCAGTTCTTC
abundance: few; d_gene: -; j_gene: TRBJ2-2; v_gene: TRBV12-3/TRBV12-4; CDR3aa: CASSLGRASYRRLALGELFF; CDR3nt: TGTGCCAGCAGTTTAGGCCGGGCGTCCTACCGTCGACTTGCGTTAGGGGAGCTGTTTTTT
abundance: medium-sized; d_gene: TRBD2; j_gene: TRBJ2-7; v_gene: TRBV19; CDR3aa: CASSPGLAGSSYEQYF; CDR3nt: TGTGCCAGTAGTCCAGGACTAGCGGGGAGCTCCTACGAGCAGTACTTC
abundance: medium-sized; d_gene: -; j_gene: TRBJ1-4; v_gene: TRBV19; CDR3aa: CARPPSSDGEKLFF; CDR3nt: TGTGCCCGACCCCCATCTTCTGACGGGGAAAAACTGTTTTTT